These 28 T cell receptor beta chains came from one sample sequenced in a study of T cells after yellow fever vaccination. TCRdb redid the calling of the 5' RACE reads with MiXCR, one entry per CDR3 protein. The repertoire holds about 320,000 distinct CDR3 sequences, with about 10% as singletons. Here the sequenced sample was CD4+ T cells sorted from PBMCs, taken 45 days after the yellow fever booster vaccination. The receptors stem from a man aged 18 to 29 who received the YFV17D yellow fever vaccine.

In its sample, this clonotype was seen a few times. The rearrangement links TRBV6-5 to TRBJ1-2, with D possibly being TRBD1 (5 bases). The germline gives CDR1 MNHEY, CDR2 SVGAGI. The CDR3 is 13 amino acids. Trimming took off 7 bases at V and 2 bases at J, with 11 bases between the two ends. The CDR3 nucleotides are TGTGCCAGCACCGAAGGGGTAAACTATGGCTACACCTTC. Translation gives CASTEGVNYGYTF.

This clonotype was detected a few times. The genes are TRBV5-1 and TRBJ2-3, with D possibly TRBD1 on 5 matching bases. From germline, CDR1 is SGHRS and CDR2 YFSETQ. The CDR3 totals 16 residues. V was cut by 4 bases and J by 0 bases, with 15 bases left in between. For the CDR3, the DNA is TGCGCCAGCAGCAACCAGGGTTTGGCTAGCACAGATACGCAGTATTTT. Amino acid sequence: CASSNQGLASTDTQYF.

This clonotype appeared a few times. The chain employs TRBV19 and TRBJ2-7; D is unclear. CDR3 length: 13 residues. Germline V lookup: CDR1 LNHDA, CDR2 SQIVND (reference sequence). V shed 4 bases and J shed 6 bases, with 13 bases lying between them. The CDR3 sequence is CASSTRPGLEQYF. CDR3 DNA sequence: TGTGCCAGTAGTACGCGGCCCGGGCTCGAGCAGTACTTC.

This clonotype showed up just a few times. The J gene is TRBJ2-5, the V gene TRBV7-2; 10 bases fit TRBD2. Germline CDR1 reads SGHTA; CDR2 reads FQGNSA. Trimming removed 3 bases from V and 5 bases from J; junction bases left unmatched: 6. The CDR3 runs 15 residues. CDR3 amino acids: CASSFGAGGPETQYF. CDR3 DNA: TGTGCCAGCAGCTTTGGAGCGGGGGGGCCGGAGACCCAGTACTTC. Looking up the rest from reference TRBV7-2 and TRBJ2-5 gives the full variable domain: GAGVSQSPSNKVTEKGKDVELRCDPISGHTALYWYRQSLGQGLEFLIYFQGNSAPDKSGLPSDRFSAERTGGSVSTLTIQRTQQEDSAVYLCASSFGAGGPETQYFGPGTRLLVL.

This clonotype has more than one count but fewer than ten. The J gene is TRBJ1-2, the V gene TRBV7-2; 7 bases map to TRBD1. Unmatched junction bases numbered 7, after V lost 5 bases and J lost 4 bases. The CDR3 has 14 amino acids. The germline CDR1 and CDR2 sequences are SGHTA and FQGNSA. CDR3 loop: CASSTTTGTYGYTF. CDR3 DNA: TGTGCCAGCAGCACCACGACAGGGACCTATGGCTACACCTTC. Full variable domain (outside the CDR3, taken from reference TRBV7-2 and TRBJ1-2): GAGVSQSPSNKVTEKGKDVELRCDPISGHTALYWYRQSLGQGLEFLIYFQGNSAPDKSGLPSDRFSAERTGGSVSTLTIQRTQQEDSAVYLCASSTTTGTYGYTFGSGTRLTVV.

In its sample, this clonotype was seen a few times. The CDR3 is CASSFTQGALAFF. The CDR3 nucleotides read TGTGCCAGCAGCTTTACACAGGGGGCGCTGGCTTTCTTT. The chain combines TRBV7-2 with TRBJ1-1; 9 bases map to TRBD1. This CDR3 spans 13 amino acids. Germline V lookup: CDR1 SGHTA, CDR2 FQGNSA. After removal of 3 bases from V and 11 bases from J, the junction contained 7 bases not matched to a gene.

This sequence joins TRBV5-4 and TRBJ2-3; D remains ambiguous. Germline loops: CDR1 SGHNT, CDR2 YYREEE (reference sequence). The length of the CDR3 is 13 residues. The V and J ends lost 2 bases and 11 bases respectively, with 15 bases between them. CDR3: CASSLTAQAGQYF. The CDR3, as DNA: TGTGCCAGCAGCTTAACGGCGCAGGCTGGGCAGTATTTT. Full variable domain (outside the CDR3, taken from reference TRBV5-4 and TRBJ2-3): ETGVTQSPTHLIKTRGQQVTLRCSSQSGHNTVSWYQQALGQGPQFIFQYYREEENGRGNFPPRFSGLQFPNYSSELNVNALELDDSALYLCASSLTAQAGQYFGPGTRLTVL.

This clonotype was counted many times. The chain employs TRBV6-5 and TRBJ1-1, with TRBD1 matching 11 bases. This CDR3 spans 15 amino acids. Germline V gene lookup returns CDR1 MNHEY and CDR2 SVGAGI. Trimming at V came to 6 bases and at J to 5 bases, leaving 8 bases not matched to a gene. CDR3 residues: CASSRIRDRGTEAFF. The CDR3 nucleotides are TGTGCCAGCAGCCGAATCCGGGACAGGGGGACTGAAGCTTTCTTT.

In this sample, this clonotype turned up a few times. The rearrangement joins TRBV4-1 to TRBJ1-5, with TRBD1 identical over 10 bases. Germline V lookup: CDR1 MGHRA, CDR2 YSYEKL. There are 16 residues in the CDR3. Trimming took 6 bases from V and 2 from J; bases not matched to a gene: 7. CDR3: CASSPGQGPRNQPQHF. The CDR3 DNA reads TGCGCCAGCAGTCCGGGACAGGGGCCTCGCAATCAGCCCCAGCATTTT.

A word on this clonotype: Its ends do not fully match the called genes, so a read error is possible. This sequence joins TRBV9 and TRBJ2-1; TRBD2 might be the D (5 bases). This CDR3 region has 15 residues. Germline assignment: CDR1 SGDLS and CDR2 YYNGEE. CDR3 DNA: TGTGCCAGCAGCACACAAGGGAGCTCCTACCATGAGCAGTTCTTC. Residues: CASSTQGSSYHEQFF.

This clonotype was detected only a few times. In nucleotides, the CDR3 is TGTGCCAGTAGCTACGACAGGGTCAATCAGCCCCAGCATTTT. Amino acids: CASSYDRVNQPQHF. The chain combines TRBV19 with TRBJ1-5; 7 nucleotides line up with TRBD1. This CDR3 contains 14 residues. Per germline, CDR1 LNHDA and CDR2 SQIVND (reference sequence). The junction had 5 bases not matched to a gene; V was cut back by 6 bases and J by 3 bases.

This clonotype was counted between two and nine times. The gene calls are TRBV4-1 and TRBJ1-4; 7 nucleotides agree with TRBD1. Germline V CDR1 and CDR2: MGHRA, YSYEKL. The V segment lost 2 bases and the J segment 3 bases; nucleotides outside the gene matches: 6. CDR3 length: 16 residues. The CDR3 DNA follows: TGCGCCAGCAGCCAACCCGACAGGGCGCCTAATGAAAAACTGTTTTTT. It codes for CASSQPDRAPNEKLFF.

This clonotype was seen only a few times. The chain joins TRBV5-1 to TRBJ2-1; 8 bases are shared with TRBD2. The J segment lost 6 bases and the V segment lost 7 bases, leaving 9 bases of the junction unmatched. From germline, CDR1 is SGHRS and CDR2 YFSETQ. The CDR3 length is 14 residues. DNA of the CDR3: TGCGCCAGCCTCACGGGGGGGCCAAGCAATGAGCAGTTCTTC. It specifies CASLTGGPSNEQFF.

This clonotype came up a few times. The chain links TRBV14 to TRBJ2-3; maybe TRBD2 (5 bases). CDR3 size: 16 residues. Germline V CDR1 and CDR2: SGHDN, FVKESK. V was pared by 0 bases and J by 2 bases, with 12 bases between. The CDR3 nucleotides read TGTGCCAGCAGCCAAGATAGCGCCCGTCCCACAGATACGCAGTATTTT. It yields the protein CASSQDSARPTDTQYF.

The DNA for the CDR3 is TGTGCCAGCAGCTTATGGATCGCGGCTCATGAAAAACTGTTTTTT. It is translated as CASSLWIAAHEKLFF. The chain links TRBV7-9 to TRBJ1-4; D ambiguous. The V end lost 2 bases, the J end lost 6 bases, and 13 bases lay between the germline ends. Germline loops: CDR1 SEHNR, CDR2 FQNEAQ (reference sequence). The CDR3 covers 15 residues.

The chain joins TRBV10-2 to TRBJ2-2; TRBD2 is a possible D gene (7 bases). CDR3 size: 15 residues. V lost 4 bases and J 4 bases, leaving 13 bases between the germline ends. Germline CDR1 reads WSHSY; CDR2 reads SAAADI. The CDR3 spells CASSVGGGGTGELFF. CDR3 bases: TGCGCCAGCAGTGTAGGGGGGGGCGGCACCGGGGAGCTGTTTTTT.

The table lists this clonotype with many counts. This chain uses TRBV30 with TRBJ2-7, with D hard to call. V gave up 0 bases and J gave up 0 bases, with 3 bases separating them. CDR1 GTSNPN and CDR2 SVGIG come from the germline V gene (reference sequence). This CDR3 spans 12 amino acids. The CDR3 loop is CAWSVSSYEQYF. The CDR3 bases are TGTGCCTGGAGTGTCAGCTCCTACGAGCAGTACTTC. Combining the CDR3 with reference TRBV30 and TRBJ2-7 gives the whole variable domain SQTIHQWPATLVQPVGSPLSLECTVEGTSNPNLYWYRQAAGRGLQLLFYSVGIGQISSEVPQNLSASRPQDRQFILSSKKLLLSDSGFYLCAWSVSSYEQYFGPGTRLTVT.

This chain links TRBV2 with TRBJ1-2; tentatively, D is TRBD1 (5 bases). The CDR3 is made up of 14 amino acids. Germline CDR1 is SNHLY and CDR2 is FYNNEI. Trimming shortened V by 7 bases and J by 8 bases, and 20 bases separated the two germline ends. The CDR3 DNA reads TGTGCCAGCACTTATGCGTTGGGGACCCCCGGCTACACCTTC. It translates to CASTYALGTPGYTF.

This clonotype was observed a few times. The V call is TRBV4-3, the J call TRBJ2-7; D unclear. Germline V gives CDR1 LGHNA, CDR2 YSLEER. The CDR3 is 14 residues long. V was shortened by 0 bases and J by 4 bases, with 10 bases between the two germline ends. The chain's CDR3 is CASSQEWSRYEQYF. In DNA, the CDR3 is TGCGCCAGCAGCCAAGAGTGGTCGCGGTACGAGCAGTACTTC.

The chain joins TRBV4-3 to TRBJ2-2; 9 nucleotides line up with TRBD1. The germline V gene has CDR1 LGHNA and CDR2 YSLEER. The CDR3 has 18 residues. J lost 4 bases, V lost 0 bases, and 9 bases had no gene match. This CDR3 reads CASSQDLIQGAFTGELFF. The CDR3 DNA is TGCGCCAGCAGCCAAGATTTGATACAGGGGGCGTTCACCGGGGAGCTGTTTTTT.

This clonotype has just a few counts. No conserved phenylalanine or tryptophan is present at the end of the CDR3, so a read error is the likely explanation. The DNA is left out, because the CDR3 cannot be placed on it with certainty; the CDR3 is given as TCRdb lists it. This chain uses TRBV7-2 with TRBJ2-5; the table's TRBD1 call for D was not verified on the DNA. The CDR3 length is 8 residues, termini included. Germline-derived CDR1 and CDR2 are SGHTA and FQGNSA. The CDR3 loop is CASSREGA.

This clonotype has more than one count but fewer than ten. V gene TRBV28 combines with J gene TRBJ1-2; maybe TRBD1 (5 bases). The CDR3 sequence is 13 residues long. Germline V gene lookup returns CDR1 MDHEN and CDR2 SYDVKM. V lost 2 bases to trimming and J lost 9 bases, with 13 bases between them. The CDR3 reads CASSLTSGRSYTF. CDR3 bases: TGTGCCAGCAGTTTAACCTCGGGACGGAGCTACACCTTC.

This clonotype showed up just a few times. V and J are TRBV19 and TRBJ1-6; D remains unclear. Germline values: CDR1 LNHDA, CDR2 SQIVND (reference sequence). V was clipped by 6 bases and J by 0 bases, with 9 bases between them. This CDR3 has 15 residues. CDR3 loop: CASRVGGSYNSPLHF. The CDR3 DNA reads as TGTGCCAGTAGAGTTGGCGGCTCCTATAATTCACCCCTCCACTTT.

This clonotype was detected a few times. This chain uses TRBV5-1 with TRBJ1-1; D not resolved. Germline lookup yields CDR1 SGHRS and CDR2 YFSETQ. The CDR3 loop spans 17 amino acids. Trimming cost V 5 bases and J 0 bases, with 20 bases left between them. The CDR3 DNA follows: TGCGCCAGCAGTTTAAGGGCAGGCGTAAGCATGAACACTGAAGCTTTCTTT. Protein product: CASSLRAGVSMNTEAFF.

This clonotype has at least ten counts. J is TRBJ2-1 and V is TRBV7-2; D is undetermined. The CDR3 is 11 amino acids. The V gene lost 5 bases and the J gene lost 9 bases, with 8 bases spanning the gap. Germline-derived CDR1 and CDR2 are SGHTA and FQGNSA. The CDR3 DNA reads TGTGCCAGCAGCCTCCCAGGTGAGCAGTTCTTC. This codes for CASSLPGEQFF.

This clonotype was detected only a few times. J is TRBJ1-4 and V is TRBV4-2; 9 positions match TRBD1. Trimming removed 1 base from V and 7 bases from J; junction bases left unmatched: 10. CDR1 is LGHNA, CDR2 YNFKEQ, per germline. The CDR3 extends over 17 amino acids. CDR3 sequence reads: CASSQAPLTGGSEKLFF. The DNA for the CDR3 is TGTGCCAGCAGCCAAGCACCCCTTACAGGGGGCAGTGAAAAACTGTTTTTT.

CDR3 bases: TGCAGTGCTAGAGATCCCCTAGCGGGGGTAGAGACCCAGTACTTC. Protein product: CSARDPLAGVETQYF. This chain uses TRBV20-1 with TRBJ2-5, with TRBD2 matching over 10 bases. Germline assignment: CDR1 DFQATT and CDR2 SNEGSKA (reference sequence). After removal of 0 bases from V and 4 bases from J, the junction contained 5 bases not matched to a gene. The CDR3 is made up of 15 amino acids.

The chain links TRBV4-2 to TRBJ1-3, with TRBD1 matching 7 bases. The CDR3 is made up of 14 amino acids. Trimming removed 4 bases from V and 8 bases from J; junction bases left unmatched: 8. Germline CDR1 LGHNA, CDR2 YNFKEQ. CDR3 DNA: TGTGCCAGCAGCCCTACAGGGGCGGGAGACACCATATATTTT. It specifies CASSPTGAGDTIYF.